Sequencing of this TCR beta chain was carried out in a study of T-cell memory formation after mild COVID-19. The wider study: Largely donor-specific TCR clusters were found. Findings of the study overall: Contracting clones localized mainly to CM and EM when CD4+ and mainly to EMRA when CD8+. Clones contracting across day 15 to 85 had a balanced CD4/CD8 profile; later expanding clones leaned CD4+.

The V and J ends lost 0 bases and 5 bases, in that order; junction bases with no gene match: 7. The CDR3 sequence is 16 residues long. Germline-derived CDR1 and CDR2 are SQVTM and ANQGSEA. This clonotype appeared a few times. Its antigen is still unknown. The TCR alpha and TCR beta cDNA libraries, bearing sample barcodes and UMIs, were generated by 5'RACE using constant-segment primers. A single record per CDR3 protein comes from TCRdb applying MiXCR to the 5' RACE reads. The profile shows under 110,000 distinct CDR3 sequences, approximately 15% of them singletons. The sequenced sample consisted of PBMCs or a T cell subset sorted from them (not recorded which). This TCR came from an adult woman who had mild COVID-19 (a few samples of this study predate the infection). Cell type and time point are not known. The chain carries TRBV29-1 and TRBJ2-2; 9 bases match TRBD2. CDR3 bases: TGCAGCGTTGAAGATCGGAGCGGGGGGCGAACCGGGGAGCTGTTTTTT. Its protein is CSVEDRSGGRTGELFF.